These 20 T cell receptor beta chains were sequenced from one sample in a study of Tregs in tolerant kidney transplant recipients. TCRdb keeps only in-frame clones here, not all; method: immunoSEQ multiplex PCR. The sample contains approximately 41,000 clones, 95% to 96% of which appear only once. These receptors' targets are unknown. The sample comprised Tregs from blood cultured with allogeneic cells. The source is a human donor in good health.

This chain links TRBV5-1 with TRBJ2-5; no clear D gene. V was shortened by 4 bases and J by 5 bases, with 9 bases between the two germline ends. Germline V gene lookup returns CDR1 SGHRS and CDR2 YFSETQ. This CDR3 is built from 12 residues. CDR3 DNA sequence: TGCGCCAGCAGCCCGACAATGGAGACCCAGTACTTC. The encoded protein is CASSPTMETQYF. Full variable domain (remainder filled in from reference TRBV5-1 and TRBJ2-5): KAGVTQTPRYLIKTRGQQVTLSCSPISGHRSVSWYQQTPGQGLQFLFEYFSETQRNKGNFPGRFSGRQFSNSRSEMNVSTLELGDSALYLCASSPTMETQYFGPGTRLLVL.

The gene calls are TRBV28 and TRBJ2-7; tentative D call: TRBD2 (6 bases). Trimming stripped 5 bases from V and 4 bases from J, with 15 bases between. Germline V lookup: CDR1 MDHEN, CDR2 SYDVKM. The CDR3 is 14 amino acids. DNA of the CDR3: TGTGCCAGCAGTCGACTAGAGGGAGTTTACGAGCAGTACTTC. It yields the protein CASSRLEGVYEQYF.

The chain couples TRBV7-2 to TRBJ2-7; D is perhaps TRBD2 (6 bases). Germline CDR1 is SGHTA and CDR2 is FQGNSA. V was cut by 0 bases and J by 0 bases, with 12 bases left in between. This CDR3 spans 16 amino acids. CDR3 DNA sequence: TGTGCCAGCAGCTTAGCCCTCGGGAGCCTCTCCTACGAGCAGTACTTC. Amino acid sequence: CASSLALGSLSYEQYF.

The rearrangement joins TRBV6-5 to TRBJ2-7, with TRBD1 matching 7 bases. The V gene's germline CDR1 is MNHEY and CDR2 SVGAGI. Losses at the gene ends were 0 bases for V and 2 bases for J; bases not matched to a gene: 4. The CDR3 runs to 15 residues. The DNA of the CDR3 is TGTGCCAGCAGTTACTCGACAGGGAATGCCTACGAGCAGTACTTC. As protein: CASSYSTGNAYEQYF.

V and J are TRBV5-1 and TRBJ2-3; D is ambiguous. V was pared by 0 bases and J by 0 bases, with 8 bases between. The CDR3 extends over 15 amino acids. Germline CDR1 reads SGHRS; CDR2 reads YFSETQ. As DNA, the CDR3 is TGCGCCAGCAGCTTGGTGGATTTCAGCACAGATACGCAGTATTTT. It translates to CASSLVDFSTDTQYF.

The V call is TRBV11-1, the J call TRBJ2-3; 14 positions match TRBD2. The CDR3 has 18 amino acids. J was trimmed by 2 bases and V by 3 bases; bases with no gene match: 7. Germline CDR1 and CDR2: SGHAT and FQDESV (reference sequence). CDR3 DNA: TGTGCCAGCAGCTTCCACGGACTAGCGGGGGGACTCACAGATACGCAGTATTTT. As protein: CASSFHGLAGGLTDTQYF.

The CDR3 nucleotides are TGTGCCAGCAGCTTAAGCCCCCCGGGAAGCACTGAAGCTTTCTTT. This codes for CASSLSPPGSTEAFF. This chain connects TRBV11-1 to TRBJ1-1; D gene uncertain. Trimming removed 2 bases from V and 4 bases from J, with 14 bases in between. From germline, CDR1 is SGHAT and CDR2 FQDESV (reference sequence). The CDR3 has 15 residues.

The chain uses TRBV6-5 and TRBJ2-5, with D hard to call. Germline V lookup: CDR1 MNHEY, CDR2 SVGAGI. Trimming stripped 9 bases from V and 4 bases from J, with 15 bases between. This CDR3 spans 13 amino acids. The CDR3 loop reads CASRYSSPETQYF. DNA of the CDR3: TGTGCCAGTAGGTACTCCTCCCCAGAGACCCAGTACTTC.

The rearrangement links TRBV9 to TRBJ2-1; TRBD2 agrees at 8 bases. The CDR3 runs 18 residues. Unmatched junction bases numbered 12, after V lost 0 bases and J lost 4 bases. The germline CDR1 and CDR2 sequences are SGDLS and YYNGEE. CDR3 sequence: CASSVGLVAGGQYNEQFF. The CDR3 nucleotides read TGTGCCAGCAGCGTAGGCCTAGTGGCGGGGGGACAATACAATGAGCAGTTCTTC. Looking up the rest from reference TRBV9 and TRBJ2-1 gives the full variable domain: DSGVTQTPKHLITATGQRVTLRCSPRSGDLSVYWYQQSLDQGLQFLIQYYNGEERAKGNILERFSAQQFPDLHSELNLSSLELGDSALYFCASSVGLVAGGQYNEQFFGPGTRLTVL.

CDR3 amino acids: CASSSRRGGETQYF. The CDR3 DNA reads as TGTGCCAGCAGCTCGCGACGGGGGGGCGAGACCCAGTACTTC. The rearrangement uses TRBV13 and TRBJ2-5, with 8 bases that match TRBD2. Trimming at V came to 4 bases and at J to 5 bases, leaving 6 bases not matched to a gene. The CDR3 extends over 14 amino acids. Germline V gives CDR1 PRHDT, CDR2 FYEKMQ (reference sequence). The variable domain in full, completed from reference TRBV13 and TRBJ2-5, reads AAGVIQSPRHLIKEKRETATLKCYPIPRHDTVYWYQQGPGQDPQFLISFYEKMQSDKGSIPDRFSAQQFSDYHSELNMSSLELGDSALYFCASSSRRGGETQYFGPGTRLLVL.

The V and J genes are TRBV19 and TRBJ1-2; D is undetermined. The germline V gene has CDR1 LNHDA and CDR2 SQIVND (reference sequence). CDR3 length: 12 residues. V lost 6 bases and J 1 base, leaving 6 bases between the germline ends. Here the CDR3 reads CASRESNYGYTF. CDR3 DNA: TGTGCCAGTAGAGAGAGTAACTATGGCTACACCTTC.

This rearrangement joins TRBV28 to TRBJ2-2, with 7 bases fitting TRBD2. The CDR3 length is 15 residues. Germline V gene sequence: CDR1 MDHEN, CDR2 SYDVKM. J gave up 4 bases and V 4 bases, and 6 bases lay outside the gene matches. The CDR3 bases are TGTGCCAGCAGTTCCACTAGCGCCGCCACCGGGGAGCTGTTTTTT. It encodes CASSSTSAATGELFF.

Notes on this clone: Other DNA sequences in the sample encode the same CDR3. The CDR3 sequence: CASRTGGRGRGEQYF. CDR3 DNA: TGTGCCAGCAGGACCGGAGGTAGGGGGCGGGGGGAGCAGTACTTC. The rearrangement joins TRBV2 to TRBJ2-7, with D perhaps TRBD1 or TRBD2 (7 bases each). Trimming took off 6 bases at V and 7 bases at J, with 22 bases between the two ends. The length of the CDR3 is 15 residues. The V gene's germline CDR1 is SNHLY and CDR2 FYNNEI. Together with reference TRBV2 and TRBJ2-7, the CDR3 gives the full variable domain: EPEVTQTPSHQVTQMGQEVILRCVPISNHLYFYWYRQILGQKVEFLVSFYNNEISEKSEIFDDQFSVERPDGSNFTLKIRSTKLEDSAMYFCASRTGGRGRGEQYFGPGTRLTVT.

The genes are TRBV7-9 and TRBJ1-1, with D perhaps TRBD1 (5 bases). Trimming stripped 2 bases from V and 6 bases from J, with 16 bases between. The CDR3 spans 15 residues. The germline V gene encodes CDR1 SEHNR and CDR2 FQNEAQ (reference sequence). The CDR3: CASSLRPRERAEAFF. The DNA for the CDR3 is TGTGCCAGCAGCTTACGACCCAGGGAGAGGGCTGAAGCTTTCTTT. Using reference TRBV7-9 and TRBJ1-1 for the parts outside the CDR3, the full variable domain is DTGVSQNPRHKITKRGQNVTFRCDPISEHNRLYWYRQTLGQGPEFLTYFQNEAQLEKSRLLSDRFSAERPKGSFSTLEIQRTEQGDSAMYLCASSLRPRERAEAFFGQGTRLTVV.

The chain uses TRBV5-1 and TRBJ1-2, with D perhaps TRBD1 (5 bases). Germline assignment: CDR1 SGHRS and CDR2 YFSETQ. Trimming shortened V by 1 base and J by 0 bases, and 13 bases separated the two germline ends. This CDR3 spans 16 amino acids. The CDR3 is CASSLTAGIANYGYTF. CDR3 nucleotide sequence: TGCGCCAGCAGCTTGACCGCAGGGATAGCTAACTATGGCTACACCTTC.

V and J are TRBV5-1 and TRBJ1-1, with D uncertain. Trimming left V 0 bases short and J 1 base short, with 7 bases between. The CDR3 is 14 residues long. Germline assignment: CDR1 SGHRS and CDR2 YFSETQ. The CDR3 is CASSLASGNTEAFF. The CDR3 DNA reads TGCGCCAGCAGCTTGGCGTCTGGGAACACTGAAGCTTTCTTT.

The chain uses TRBV5-1 and TRBJ2-4; TRBD2 agrees at 12 bases. Germline V gene sequence: CDR1 SGHRS, CDR2 YFSETQ. V gave up 3 bases and J gave up 6 bases; unmatched junction bases: 4. The CDR3 is made up of 15 amino acids. The CDR3 is CASSWGLAGRNIQYF. The CDR3, as DNA: TGCGCCAGCAGCTGGGGACTAGCGGGTAGAAACATTCAGTACTTC.

This rearrangement joins TRBV11-1 to TRBJ2-1; D possibly corresponds to TRBD2 (5 bases). Deletions cut 4 bases from V and 10 bases from J, with 14 bases between. Looked up from germline, CDR1 is SGHAT and CDR2 is FQDESV (reference sequence). CDR3 length equals 13 residues. CDR3 sequence reads: CASSWTRAGEQFF. The CDR3 nucleotides read TGTGCCAGCAGCTGGACGAGGGCCGGCGAGCAGTTCTTC.

The chain has TRBV7-3 and TRBJ2-1; 8 nucleotides line up with TRBD1. The length of the CDR3 is 16 residues. V lost 5 bases to trimming and J lost 8 bases; unmatched junction nucleotides: 14. The germline gives CDR1 SGHTA, CDR2 FQGTGA. In DNA form, the CDR3 reads TGTGCCAGCAGCCTCGACCCACGCGGACAGGGCTATGAGCAGTTCTTC. Its protein product is CASSLDPRGQGYEQFF.

A single count supports this clone. The chain joins TRBV11-2 to TRBJ2-1, with TRBD2 matching 7 bases. In germline, CDR1 is SGHAT, CDR2 FQNNGV. V gave up 5 bases and J gave up 7 bases; unmatched junction bases: 11. The CDR3 spans 15 residues. For the CDR3, the DNA is TGTGCCAGCAGCCCCCGCATGACGGGAGGAAATGAGCAGTTCTTC. It yields the protein CASSPRMTGGNEQFF. Complete variable domain (other parts from reference TRBV11-2 and TRBJ2-1): EAGVAQSPRYKIIEKRQSVAFWCNPISGHATLYWYQQILGQGPKLLIQFQNNGVVDDSQLPKDRFSAERLKGVDSTLKIQPAKLEDSAVYLCASSPRMTGGNEQFFGPGTRLTVL.